This T cell receptor (beta chain) came from a study of T cells in localized non-small cell lung cancer. Sequencing was performed with immunoSEQ multiplex PCR; in TCRdb, only in-frame clones are kept and a portion is missing. The sample has about 23,000 clones; 75% to 95% are singletons. Germline lookup yields CDR1 MGHRA and CDR2 YSYEKL. This CDR3 is built from 18 residues. Trimming removed 3 bases from V and 5 bases from J; junction bases left unmatched: 13. The source was peripheral blood, collected before any cancer treatment. The receptor was isolated from a woman between 40 and 69 years old with stage I lung adenocarcinoma. The chain recombines TRBV4-1 with TRBJ2-7; the match to TRBD2 covers 13 bases. The CDR3 DNA reads TGCGCCAGCAGCCATCCTTACAAGGGACTAGCGGGATTGAACGAGCAGTACTTC. It codes for CASSHPYKGLAGLNEQYF.